A selection of T cell receptor beta chains follows, all from one sample in a study of blood T cell repertoires in COVID-19. Data came from immunoSEQ multiplex PCR; TCRdb stores just in-frame clones and leaves some out. The table records 270,000 or so clones, approximately 90% of them present only once. Sample: PBMCs or T cells enriched from blood (not recorded which). These receptors originate from a woman in her thirties or forties with acute COVID-19. CDR3s leave out the opening cysteine and the closing phenylalanine or tryptophan. The size entry is marked missing in some rows and otherwise reads once, few, many or a size class.

abundance,v_gene,j_gene,CDR3aa
-,TRBV28,TRBJ1-1,ASRDRQGEETEAF
-,TRBV7-8,TRBJ1-1,ASSSPRAGNTEAF
-,TRBV5-1,TRBJ2-2,ASSIRQYTGELF
-,TRBV7-9,TRBJ2-3,ASLAGGSTDTQY
once,TRBV5-5,TRBJ2-1,ASSGWGQGATEQF
-,TRBV28,TRBJ2-7,ASGEGAKSSYEQY
-,TRBV20-1,TRBJ1-3,SASPPGGNTIY
-,TRBV10-3,TRBJ1-2,AISVGVVWAGYGYT
-,TRBV28,TRBJ1-5,ASSSFKAPHLQPQH
-,TRBV19,TRBJ2-3,ASSPLGLAGGFTDTQY
-,TRBV5-1,TRBJ1-4,ASSSGQPTNEKLF
-,TRBV7-9,TRBJ1-1,ASSFGYRVNTEAF
-,TRBV29-1,TRBJ2-2,SVDIRAPGELF
-,TRBV3-1/TRBV3-2,TRBJ2-7,ASSSSGTASYEQY
few,TRBV29-1,TRBJ2-7,SAIIRDKTYEQY
-,TRBV28,TRBJ2-5,ASSLTDRSDETQY
-,TRBV11-3,TRBJ2-3,ASSQGTWGTDTQY
-,TRBV7-9,TRBJ1-2,ASSLALGGHGYT
-,TRBV9,TRBJ2-1,ASSPAGLAGYNEQF
-,TRBV5-1,TRBJ1-2,ASSGQGYYGYT
-,TRBV4-3,TRBJ1-2,ASSQDSGGNYGYT
once,TRBV18,TRBJ1-2,ASHRTGENGYT
-,TRBV5-1,TRBJ2-3,ASSAAGGPGDTQY
-,TRBV3-1/TRBV3-2,TRBJ1-3,ASSQDGLRGDSGNTIY
-,TRBV27,TRBJ1-3,ASSPTWGPGNTIY
-,TRBV2,TRBJ2-7,ASSAHTPGEQY
-,TRBV9,TRBJ2-3,ASSVTTSGGAGTQY
-,TRBV4-1,TRBJ1-3,ASSQVLSLGAPGNTIY
-,TRBV5-4,TRBJ1-2,ASSLVPGVGYT
-,TRBV7-9,TRBJ2-1,ASSFFGQANEQF
-,TRBV6-5,TRBJ1-1,ASGEMNTEAF
-,TRBV5-6,TRBJ2-2,ASSLSDRATGELF
-,TRBV11-3,TRBJ2-1,ASSSGTTYNEQF
-,TRBV7-2,TRBJ1-1,ARRGGGGTEAF
once,TRBV6-1,TRBJ2-7,ASSERAGGPYEQY
-,TRBV10-3,TRBJ1-1,AISVTGGAYTEAF
-,TRBV7-9,TRBJ2-1,ASSSGLAGGRLSEQF
few,TRBV6-5,TRBJ2-1,ASSYPGGNEQF
-,TRBV7-9,TRBJ2-1,ASSPGTSGRASSYNEQF
-,TRBV27,TRBJ2-1,ASRSGSYNEQF
-,TRBV19,TRBJ2-7,ASSIADSLSYEQY
-,TRBV30,TRBJ2-5,AWGRLETQY
-,TRBV2,TRBJ2-6,ASSEGQGVRGANVLT
-,TRBV9,TRBJ2-3,ASSVGLAPDTQY
-,TRBV18,TRBJ1-2,ASSPDRDNGYT
-,TRBV29-1,TRBJ2-7,SVTGVSYEQY
-,TRBV7-9,TRBJ1-2,ASSLLVDRGHGYT
-,TRBV18,TRBJ1-4,ASSPPPAGSGKLF
-,TRBV29-1,TRBJ2-2,SVAPVNTGELF
-,TRBV27,TRBJ1-6,ASSFKEINSPLH